This T cell receptor beta chain appears in the sequencing data of a study of shared clonotypes between healthy human individuals. Study-wide points: On the whole, naive subsets had larger estimated richness than memory subsets had. In several donors, around 4.5% of naive CD4 clonotypes appeared in common. Incomplete sequencing of sorted subsets was indicated by rarefaction despite large depth.

Method: immunoSEQ multiplex PCR; TCRdb's copy keeps in-frame clones and lacks some. The sample has roughly 590,000 clones, roughly 95% seen once. This clone was seen only a few times. Antigen: not known. As defined, naive CD8 cells were CD45RO-negative and positively selected for CCR7, with terminally differentiated effector memory CD45RA+ cells excluded. Sequenced: naive CD8+ T cells sorted from blood. This clonotype was sampled from a woman aged 25-40 years in good health.

CDR3: CASSLVDSGNEQFF. The CDR3 DNA reads as TGTGCCAGCAGCTTAGTAGACTCCGGGAATGAGCAGTTCTTC. V is TRBV11-2 and J is TRBJ2-1; D remains ambiguous. The germline V gene has CDR1 SGHAT and CDR2 FQNNGV. The CDR3 length is 14 residues. V lost 1 base and J lost 7, with 11 bases in between.